This T cell receptor beta chain was identified in a study of vaccination and CD4 T cells after COVID-19. For the study at large: Nasal swab PCR had shown SARS-CoV-2 positivity in the convalescent patients (roughly 9 mild cases, one severe case).

Sequencing of the DNA from cultured CD4+ T cells was carried out with the Oncomine TCR Beta short-read assay. Genomic DNA was taken out of cultured CD4+ T cells by extraction. One entry per CDR3 protein, called by TCRdb with MiXCR from the PCR reads. The sample yields about 12,000 distinct CDR3 sequences, roughly 30% seen once. Treatment reported: approximately 11-day PBMC culture with coronavirus spike peptide pools or control peptides (ViraFEST assay). The medium had half its volume replaced with fresh IL-2 medium on days 3 and 7. Worth noting for this clonotype: As yet, its antigen is unknown.

CDR1 is GTSNPN, CDR2 SVGIG, per germline (reference sequence). The CDR3 spans 12 residues. V lost 8 bases and J lost 1, with 11 bases in between. Findings and limits, study-wide: The rise in median SARS-CoV-2-reactive clonotypes, from around 19 to 38, was not significant.

This clonotype was obtained from a human donor who had recovered from COVID-19. Specimen: CD4+ T cells from blood, cultured in vitro, collected after SARS-CoV-2 vaccination. V is TRBV30 and J is TRBJ1-1, with a possible D match to TRBD1 (5 bases). This chain's CDR3 is CARSRANTEAFF. CDR3 DNA: TGTGCCCGCTCCAGGGCGAACACTGAAGCTTTCTTT.